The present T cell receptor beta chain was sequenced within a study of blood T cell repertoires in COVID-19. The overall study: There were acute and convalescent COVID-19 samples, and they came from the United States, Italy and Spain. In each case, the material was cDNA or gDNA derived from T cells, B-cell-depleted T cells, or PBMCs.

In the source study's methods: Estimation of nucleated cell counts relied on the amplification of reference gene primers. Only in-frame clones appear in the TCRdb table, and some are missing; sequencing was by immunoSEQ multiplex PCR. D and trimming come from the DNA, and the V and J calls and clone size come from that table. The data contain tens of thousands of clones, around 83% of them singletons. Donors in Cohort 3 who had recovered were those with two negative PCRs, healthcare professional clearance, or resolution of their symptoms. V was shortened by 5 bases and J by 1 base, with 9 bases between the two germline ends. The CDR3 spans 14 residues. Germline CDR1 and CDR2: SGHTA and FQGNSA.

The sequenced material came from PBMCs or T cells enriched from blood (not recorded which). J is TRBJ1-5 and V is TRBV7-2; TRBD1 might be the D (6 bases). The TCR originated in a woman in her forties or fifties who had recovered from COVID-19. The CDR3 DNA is TGTGCCAGCAGCCAGGACAGAAGCAATCAGCCCCAGCATTTT. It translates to CASSQDRSNQPQHF.